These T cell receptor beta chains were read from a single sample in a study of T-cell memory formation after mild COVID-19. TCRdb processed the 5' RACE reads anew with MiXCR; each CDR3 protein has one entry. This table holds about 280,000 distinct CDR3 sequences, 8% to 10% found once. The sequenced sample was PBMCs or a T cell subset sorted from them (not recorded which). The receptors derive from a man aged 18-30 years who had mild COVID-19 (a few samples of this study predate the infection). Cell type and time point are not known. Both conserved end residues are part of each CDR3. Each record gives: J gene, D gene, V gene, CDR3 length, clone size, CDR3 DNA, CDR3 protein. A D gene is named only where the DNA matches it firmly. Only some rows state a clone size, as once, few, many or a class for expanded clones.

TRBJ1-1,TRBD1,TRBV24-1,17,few,TGTGCCACCAGTGATCTCCCCGACAGGGGAGGTATCACTGAAGCTTTCTTT,CATSDLPDRGGITEAFF
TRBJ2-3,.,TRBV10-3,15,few,TGTGCCATCAGTGCGGAGGGGGCTAGCACAGATACGCAGTATTTT,CAISAEGASTDTQYF
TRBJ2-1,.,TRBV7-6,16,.,TGTGCCAGCAGCCCAACTTTCCCTACAGGGTCAAATGAGCAGTTCTTC,CASSPTFPTGSNEQFF
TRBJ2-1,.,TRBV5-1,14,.,TGCGCCAGCAGCGTCTACGACAGCTACAATGAGCAGTTCTTC,CASSVYDSYNEQFF
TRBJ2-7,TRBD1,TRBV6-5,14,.,TGTGCCAGCAGGAAGCCCGGGACAGAGGACGAGCAGTACTTC,CASRKPGTEDEQYF
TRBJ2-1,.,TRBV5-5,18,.,TGTGCCAGCAGCCCCGACGGTGCCAGGGGTCCATTTTATGATGAGCAGTTCTTC,CASSPDGARGPFYDEQFF
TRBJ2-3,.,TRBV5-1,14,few,TGCGCCAGCACCGCGAGGCGGGGAATAGATACGCAGTATTTT,CASTARRGIDTQYF
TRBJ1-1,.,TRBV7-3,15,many,TGTGCCAGCAGTGGTGGTGCAGGGATGAACACTGAAGCTTTCTTT,CASSGGAGMNTEAFF
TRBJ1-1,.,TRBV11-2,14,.,TGTGCCAGCAGCTTTGCCCCCTGGGGCACTGAAGCTTTCTTT,CASSFAPWGTEAFF
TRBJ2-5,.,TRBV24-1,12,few,TGTGCCACCAGTGATTTTAGCGGAATCCAGTACTTC,CATSDFSGIQYF
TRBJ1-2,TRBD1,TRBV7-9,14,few,TGTGCCAGCAGCTTACCGGACAGGAGCGACGGCTACACCTTC,CASSLPDRSDGYTF
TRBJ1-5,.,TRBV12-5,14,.,TGTGCTAGTGGTTTGCCGGGCAGAGGTCAGCCCCAGCATTTT,CASGLPGRGQPQHF
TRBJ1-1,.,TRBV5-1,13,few,TGCGCCAGCAGTTCTGTCCGGCACACTGAAGCTTTCTTT,CASSSVRHTEAFF
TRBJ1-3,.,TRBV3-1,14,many,TGTGCCAGCAGCCAAGAAACGATTGGAAACACCATATATTTT,CASSQETIGNTIYF
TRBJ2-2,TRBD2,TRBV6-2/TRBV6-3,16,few,TGTGCCAGCAGTTTAGGGACTAGCGTCCGCACCGGGGAGCTGTTTTTT,CASSLGTSVRTGELFF
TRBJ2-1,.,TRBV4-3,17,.,TGCGCCAGCAGCCAAGACGCCTCCAAGAGCTCCTACAATGAGCAGTTCTTC,CASSQDASKSSYNEQFF
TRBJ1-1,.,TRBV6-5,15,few,TGTGCCAGCAGTTACAGGTCGGCAGGGGCCACTGAAGCTTTCTTT,CASSYRSAGATEAFF
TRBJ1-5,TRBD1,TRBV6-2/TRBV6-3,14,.,TGTGCCAGCAGACAACAGGGGATTCGGCAGCCCCAGCATTTT,CASRQQGIRQPQHF
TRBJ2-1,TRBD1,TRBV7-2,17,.,TGTGCCAGCAGCTTATGGGTCGGGACAGGGGGGCGCGATGAGCAGTTCTTC,CASSLWVGTGGRDEQFF
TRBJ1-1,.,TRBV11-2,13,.,TGTGCCAGCAGCTACGGGACTAAACTGGGGGCTTTCTTT,CASSYGTKLGAFF
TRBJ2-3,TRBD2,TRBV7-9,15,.,TGTGCCAGCAGCCCTGAGCGGGGGGCCACAGATACGCAGTATTTT,CASSPERGATDTQYF
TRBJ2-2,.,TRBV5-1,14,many,TGCGCCAGCAGCCGAGACAGTACCACCGGGGAGCTGTTTTTT,CASSRDSTTGELFF
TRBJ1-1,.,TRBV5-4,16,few,TGTGCCAGCAGCCCGGGGGGGTTCGGAATGGACACTGAAGCTTTCTTT,CASSPGGFGMDTEAFF
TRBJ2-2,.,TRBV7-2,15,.,TGTGCCAGCAGCTACCAAGACAGGATTACCGGGGAGCTGTTTTTT,CASSYQDRITGELFF
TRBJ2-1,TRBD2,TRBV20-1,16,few,TGCAGTGCTCCCCCGAGACTAGCGGGGGGGGATAATGAGCAGTTCTTC,CSAPPRLAGGDNEQFF
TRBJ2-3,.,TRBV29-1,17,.,TGCAGCGTTGGCCTAGGGGCTGTGTGGGGGTCCACAGATACGCAGTATTTT,CSVGLGAVWGSTDTQYF
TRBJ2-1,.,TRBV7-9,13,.,TGTGCCAGCAGCTTAGGCCTAGAGGATGAGCAGTTCTTC,CASSLGLEDEQFF
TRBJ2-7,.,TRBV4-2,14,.,TGTGCCAGCAGCCCCCGTGTAGGGACCTACGAGCAGTACTTC,CASSPRVGTYEQYF
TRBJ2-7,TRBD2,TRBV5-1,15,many,TGCGCCAGCAGGGGTGTCACTAGCGGGGATTACGAGCAGTACTTC,CASRGVTSGDYEQYF
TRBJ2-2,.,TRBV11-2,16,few,TGTGCCAGCAGCTTAGAGGCAGGGGCGAACACCGGGGAGCTGTTTTTT,CASSLEAGANTGELFF
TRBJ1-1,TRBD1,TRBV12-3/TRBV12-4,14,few,TGTGCCAGCCGCCCACAGACAGGGTACACTGAAGCTTTCTTT,CASRPQTGYTEAFF
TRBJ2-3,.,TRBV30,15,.,TGTGCCTGGACGGTTCCTGGGACGGTCACAGATACGCAGTATTTT,CAWTVPGTVTDTQYF
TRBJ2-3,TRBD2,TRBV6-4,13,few,TGTGCCAGCAGCACTAGCGAAGGAGATACGCAGTATTTT,CASSTSEGDTQYF
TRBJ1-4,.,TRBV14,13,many,TGTGCCAGCAGCCTCGGGGCTAATGAAAAACTGTTTTTT,CASSLGANEKLFF
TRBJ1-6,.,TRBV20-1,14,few,TGCAGTGCTAGAGTTGGCAGCTCAACCTCACCCCTCCACTTT,CSARVGSSTSPLHF
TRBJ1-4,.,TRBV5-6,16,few,TGTGCCAGCAGCTTGTCACCCCTTGCAACTAATGAAAAACTGTTTTTT,CASSLSPLATNEKLFF
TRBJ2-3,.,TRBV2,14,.,TGTGCCAGCAGTGACCGTTCAGGAATGGATACGCAGTATTTT,CASSDRSGMDTQYF
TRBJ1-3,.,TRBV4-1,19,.,TGCGCCAGCAGCCAGGATCTCAGTTTGGGCCCGGACTCTGGAAACACCATATATTTT,CASSQDLSLGPDSGNTIYF
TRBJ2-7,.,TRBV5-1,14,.,TGCGCCAGCACGCAGGGTAGGGCGGGCTACGAGCAGTACTTC,CASTQGRAGYEQYF
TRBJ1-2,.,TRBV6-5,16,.,TGTGCCAGCAGTTACAGGGGCGGCGTCCTATACTATGGCTACACCTTC,CASSYRGGVLYYGYTF
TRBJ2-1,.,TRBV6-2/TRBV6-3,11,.,TGTGCCAGCAGTACGGGGGGCGGCCAGTTCTTC,CASSTGGGQFF
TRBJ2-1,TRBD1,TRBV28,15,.,TGTGCCAGCAGTCCCCCTGGACAGGGGTGGAATGAGCAGTTCTTC,CASSPPGQGWNEQFF
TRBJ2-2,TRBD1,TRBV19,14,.,TGTGCCAGCGCCGGGACAGGGCACACCGGGGAGCTGTTTTTT,CASAGTGHTGELFF
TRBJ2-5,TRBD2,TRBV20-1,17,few,TGCAGTGCTAGAGATAGGCGGGGGGGCCTTTTTGGCAAGACCCAGTACTTC,CSARDRRGGLFGKTQYF
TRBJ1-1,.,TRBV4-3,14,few,TGCGCCAGCAGCCAAGATCGGGCAGGGGATAAAGCTTTCTTT,CASSQDRAGDKAFF
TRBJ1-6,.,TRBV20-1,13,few,TGCAGTGCTAGCTTGGGTCACGGTTCACCCCTCCACTTT,CSASLGHGSPLHF
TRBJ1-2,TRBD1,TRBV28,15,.,TGTGCCAGCAGTTTCGAACAGGGGGATGTCTATGGCTACACCTTC,CASSFEQGDVYGYTF
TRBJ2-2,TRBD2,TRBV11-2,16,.,TGTGCCAGCAGCCCGCTGAGCGGGGGGTACACCGGGGAGCTGTATTTT,CASSPLSGGYTGELYF
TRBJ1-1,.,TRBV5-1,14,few,TGCGCCAGCAGCCCCACGGGGGGACGGGGTGAAGCTTTCTTT,CASSPTGGRGEAFF
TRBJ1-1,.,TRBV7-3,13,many,TGTGCCAGCAGCTTAACTAGGCGCACTGAAGCTTTCTTT,CASSLTRRTEAFF
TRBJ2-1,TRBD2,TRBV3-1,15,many,TGTGCCAGCAGCCATGTACTAGCGCCCTACAATGAGCAGTTCTTC,CASSHVLAPYNEQFF
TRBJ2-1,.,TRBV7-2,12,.,TGTGCCAGCAACCGCGGCGGGGCTCGACTGTTCTTC,CASNRGGARLFF
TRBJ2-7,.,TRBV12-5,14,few,TGTGCTAGTGGTCGCATGGGAAGCTCCTACGAGCAGTACTTC,CASGRMGSSYEQYF
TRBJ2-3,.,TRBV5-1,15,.,TGCGCCTCCCACCCGGGGGCGCGGTCGACAGATACGCAGTATTTT,CASHPGARSTDTQYF